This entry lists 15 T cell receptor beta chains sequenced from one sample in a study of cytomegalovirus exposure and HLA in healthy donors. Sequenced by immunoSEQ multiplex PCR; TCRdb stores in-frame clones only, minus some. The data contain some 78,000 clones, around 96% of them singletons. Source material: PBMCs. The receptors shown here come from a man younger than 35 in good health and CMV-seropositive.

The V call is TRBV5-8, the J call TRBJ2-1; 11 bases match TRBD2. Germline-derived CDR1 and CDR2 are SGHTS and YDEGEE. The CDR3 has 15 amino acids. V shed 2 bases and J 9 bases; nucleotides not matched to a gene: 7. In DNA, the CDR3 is TGTGCCAGCAGCTTTAGCGGGAGGGCCTGGGGTGAGCAGTTCTTC. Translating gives CASSFSGRAWGEQFF.

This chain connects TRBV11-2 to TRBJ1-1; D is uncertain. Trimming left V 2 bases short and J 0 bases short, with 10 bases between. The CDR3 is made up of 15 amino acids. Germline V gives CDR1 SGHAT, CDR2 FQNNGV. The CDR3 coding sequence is TGTGCCAGCAGCTTAAGCTACGAAGTGAACACTGAAGCTTTCTTT. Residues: CASSLSYEVNTEAFF.

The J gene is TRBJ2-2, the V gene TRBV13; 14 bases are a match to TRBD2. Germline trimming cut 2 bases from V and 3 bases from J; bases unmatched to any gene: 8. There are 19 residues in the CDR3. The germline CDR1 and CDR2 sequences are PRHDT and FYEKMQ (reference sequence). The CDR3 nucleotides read TGTGCCAGCAGCTTAACCCCGGGACTAGCGGGAGTAGACACCGGGGAGCTGTTTTTT. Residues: CASSLTPGLAGVDTGELFF.

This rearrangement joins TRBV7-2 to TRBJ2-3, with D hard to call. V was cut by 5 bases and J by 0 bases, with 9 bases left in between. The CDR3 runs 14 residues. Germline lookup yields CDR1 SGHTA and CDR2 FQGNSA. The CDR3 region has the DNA TGTGCCAGCAGCCCCTACCCTAGCACAGATACGCAGTATTTT. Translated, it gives CASSPYPSTDTQYF.

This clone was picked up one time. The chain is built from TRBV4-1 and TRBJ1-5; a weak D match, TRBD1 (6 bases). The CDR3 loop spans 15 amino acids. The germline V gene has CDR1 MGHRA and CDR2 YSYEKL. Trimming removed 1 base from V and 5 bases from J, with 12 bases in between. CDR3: CASSQVVSGDQPQHF. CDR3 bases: TGCGCCAGCAGCCAAGTGGTTTCAGGGGATCAGCCCCAGCATTTT.

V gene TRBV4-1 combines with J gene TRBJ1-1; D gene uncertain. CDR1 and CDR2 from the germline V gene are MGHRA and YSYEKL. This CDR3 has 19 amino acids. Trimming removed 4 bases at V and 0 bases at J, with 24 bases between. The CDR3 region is CASSPRALWARNLNTEAFF. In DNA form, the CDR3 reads TGCGCCAGCAGCCCCCGTGCACTTTGGGCCAGGAATTTGAACACTGAAGCTTTCTTT.

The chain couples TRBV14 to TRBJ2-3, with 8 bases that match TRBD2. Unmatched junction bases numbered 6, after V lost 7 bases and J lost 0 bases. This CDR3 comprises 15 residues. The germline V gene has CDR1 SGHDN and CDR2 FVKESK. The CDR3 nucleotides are TGTGCCAGCATTCGACTAGCGATTAGCACAGATACGCAGTATTTT. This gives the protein CASIRLAISTDTQYF.

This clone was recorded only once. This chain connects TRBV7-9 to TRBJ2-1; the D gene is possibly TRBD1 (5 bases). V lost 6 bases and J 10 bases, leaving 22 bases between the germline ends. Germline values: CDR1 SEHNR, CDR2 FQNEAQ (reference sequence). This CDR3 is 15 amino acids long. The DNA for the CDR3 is TGTGCCAGCAGTTGGACACCCAGTCGCGCACAGGAGCAGTTCTTC. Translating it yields CASSWTPSRAQEQFF.

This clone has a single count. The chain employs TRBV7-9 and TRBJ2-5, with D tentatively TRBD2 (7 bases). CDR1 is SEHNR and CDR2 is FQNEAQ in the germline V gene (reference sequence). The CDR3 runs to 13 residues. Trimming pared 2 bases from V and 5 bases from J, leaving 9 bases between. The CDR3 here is CASSLSGGETQYF. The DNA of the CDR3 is TGTGCCAGCAGCTTATCGGGGGGCGAGACCCAGTACTTC.

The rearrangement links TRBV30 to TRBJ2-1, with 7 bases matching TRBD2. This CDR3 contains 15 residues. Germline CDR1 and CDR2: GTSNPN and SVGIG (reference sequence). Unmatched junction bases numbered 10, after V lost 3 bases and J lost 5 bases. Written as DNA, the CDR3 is TGTGCCTGGAGCCCCAAGAGCGGGGTCGACAATGAGCAGTTCTTC. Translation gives CAWSPKSGVDNEQFF.

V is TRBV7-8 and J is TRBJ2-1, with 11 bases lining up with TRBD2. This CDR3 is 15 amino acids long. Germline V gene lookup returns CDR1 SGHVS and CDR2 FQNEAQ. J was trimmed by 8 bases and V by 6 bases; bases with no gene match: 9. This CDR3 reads CASRPTSGSWDEQFF. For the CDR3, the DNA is TGTGCCAGCAGACCCACTAGCGGGAGTTGGGATGAGCAGTTCTTC. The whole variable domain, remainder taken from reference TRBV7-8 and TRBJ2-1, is GAGVSQSPRYKVAKRGQDVALRCDPISGHVSLFWYQQALGQGPEFLTYFQNEAQLDKSGLPSDRFFAERPEGSVSTLKIQRTQQEDSAVYLCASRPTSGSWDEQFFGPGTRLTVL.

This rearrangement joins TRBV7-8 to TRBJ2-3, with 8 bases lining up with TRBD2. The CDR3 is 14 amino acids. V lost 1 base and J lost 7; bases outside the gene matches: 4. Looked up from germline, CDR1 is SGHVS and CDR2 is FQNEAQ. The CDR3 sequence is CASSLDPGGNTQYF. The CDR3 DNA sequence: TGTGCCAGCAGCTTAGACCCGGGGGGGAATACGCAGTATTTT.

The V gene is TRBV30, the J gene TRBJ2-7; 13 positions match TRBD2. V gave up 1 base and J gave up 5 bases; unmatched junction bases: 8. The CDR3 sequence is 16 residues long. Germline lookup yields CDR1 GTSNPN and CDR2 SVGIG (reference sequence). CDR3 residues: CAWSGLLAGGPHEQYF. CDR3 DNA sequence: TGTGCCTGGAGTGGATTACTAGCGGGAGGGCCCCACGAGCAGTACTTC.

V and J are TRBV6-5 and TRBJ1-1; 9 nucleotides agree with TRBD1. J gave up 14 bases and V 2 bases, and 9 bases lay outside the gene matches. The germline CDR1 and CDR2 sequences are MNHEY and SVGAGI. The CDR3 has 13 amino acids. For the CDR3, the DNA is TGTGCCAGCAGTTACCTAGGCTGGGACAGGGAGTTCTTT. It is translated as CASSYLGWDREFF.

For the CDR3, the DNA is TGCGCCAGCAGCTTGGCCTCGGGTGCTGAAGCTTTCTTT. It yields the protein CASSLASGAEAFF. The chain couples TRBV5-1 to TRBJ1-1, with D unclear. The V and J ends lost 0 bases and 6 bases respectively, with 9 bases between them. Germline V lookup: CDR1 SGHRS, CDR2 YFSETQ. This CDR3 comprises 13 residues.